This T cell receptor (beta chain) was obtained from a study of T cell responses to AZD1222 COVID-19 vaccine. The method was immunoSEQ multiplex PCR; TCRdb's version includes in-frame clones alone and lacks a portion of them. Found here are roughly 140,000 clones, just over 90% of them singletons; the top ten hold around 1.9%. Trimming left V 8 bases short and J 3 bases short, with 13 bases between. Germline V gene lookup returns CDR1 MGHDK and CDR2 SYGVNS. This CDR3 region has 13 residues. The sequences come from peripheral blood, collected on day 0 of AZD1222 vaccination. The sequence came from an adult in good health. This chain uses TRBV25-1 with TRBJ1-2; D gene unclear. For the CDR3, the DNA is TGTGCCAGCGGAGGACGGAACTACTATGGCTACACCTTC. It translates to CASGGRNYYGYTF.